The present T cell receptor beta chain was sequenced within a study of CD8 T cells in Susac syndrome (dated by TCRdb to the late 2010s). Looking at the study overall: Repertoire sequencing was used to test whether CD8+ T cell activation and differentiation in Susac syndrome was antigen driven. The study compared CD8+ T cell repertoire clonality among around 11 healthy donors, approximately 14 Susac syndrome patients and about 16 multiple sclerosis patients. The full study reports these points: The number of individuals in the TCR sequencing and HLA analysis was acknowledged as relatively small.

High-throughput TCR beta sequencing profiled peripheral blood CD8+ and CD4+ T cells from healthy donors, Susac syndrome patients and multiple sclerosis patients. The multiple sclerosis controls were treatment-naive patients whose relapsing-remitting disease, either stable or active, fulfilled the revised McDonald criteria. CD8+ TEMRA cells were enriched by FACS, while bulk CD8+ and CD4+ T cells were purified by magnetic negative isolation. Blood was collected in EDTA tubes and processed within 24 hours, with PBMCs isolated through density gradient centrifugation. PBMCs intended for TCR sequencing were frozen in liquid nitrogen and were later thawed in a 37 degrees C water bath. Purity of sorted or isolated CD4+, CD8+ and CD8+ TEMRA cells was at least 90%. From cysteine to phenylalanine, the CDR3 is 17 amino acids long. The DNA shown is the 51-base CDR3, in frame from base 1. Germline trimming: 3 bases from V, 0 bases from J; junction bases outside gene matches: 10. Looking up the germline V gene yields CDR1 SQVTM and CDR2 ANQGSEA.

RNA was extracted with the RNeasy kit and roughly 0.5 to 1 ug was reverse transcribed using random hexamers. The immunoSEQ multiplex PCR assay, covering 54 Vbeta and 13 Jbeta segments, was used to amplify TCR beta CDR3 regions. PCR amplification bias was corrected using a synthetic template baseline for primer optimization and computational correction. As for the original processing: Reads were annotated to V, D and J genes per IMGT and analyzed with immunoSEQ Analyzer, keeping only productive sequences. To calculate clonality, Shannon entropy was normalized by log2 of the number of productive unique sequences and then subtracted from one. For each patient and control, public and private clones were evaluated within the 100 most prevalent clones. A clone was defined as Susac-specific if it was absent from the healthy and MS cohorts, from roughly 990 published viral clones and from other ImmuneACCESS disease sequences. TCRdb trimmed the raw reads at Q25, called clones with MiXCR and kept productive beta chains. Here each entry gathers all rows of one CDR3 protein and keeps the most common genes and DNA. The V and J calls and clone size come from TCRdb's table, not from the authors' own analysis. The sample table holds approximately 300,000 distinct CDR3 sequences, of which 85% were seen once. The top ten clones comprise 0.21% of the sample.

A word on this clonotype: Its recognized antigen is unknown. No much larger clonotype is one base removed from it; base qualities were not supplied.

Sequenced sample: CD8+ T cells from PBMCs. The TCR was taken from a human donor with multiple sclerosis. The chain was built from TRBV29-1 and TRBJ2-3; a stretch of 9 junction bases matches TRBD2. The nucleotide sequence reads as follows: TGCAGCGTTGAGCCTCGGCGGGAGGGCCGAAGCACAGATACGCAGTATTTT. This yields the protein CSVEPRREGRSTDTQYF.